Listed here are 20 T cell receptor beta chains from one sample, sequenced in a study of blood T cell repertoires in COVID-19. Assay used: immunoSEQ multiplex PCR; TCRdb lists only in-frame clones, some missing. The sample lists hundreds of thousands of clones; about 89% were seen once. The sample was peripheral blood. These TCRs come from a man between 35 and 55 years old with acute or convalescent COVID-19.

The chain is built from TRBV11-3 and TRBJ1-1; 7 nucleotides match TRBD1. V trimming: 1 base; J trimming: 2 bases; junction bases outside the gene matches: 1. Germline CDR1 SGHNT, CDR2 YENEEA. The CDR3 runs 14 residues. The DNA for the CDR3 is TGTGCCAGCAGCTTAGGACAGGGCAACACTGAAGCTTTCTTT. Amino acid sequence: CASSLGQGNTEAFF.

The V gene is TRBV9, the J gene TRBJ2-3; D is possibly TRBD2 (5 bases). Per the germline V gene, CDR1 is SGDLS and CDR2 is YYNGEE. The germline V and J ends were trimmed by 4 bases and 0 bases, with 15 bases remaining between them. The CDR3 extends over 16 amino acids. The CDR3 loop reads CASSPRRLPSTDTQYF. As DNA, the CDR3 is TGTGCCAGCAGCCCCCGGAGACTACCTAGCACAGATACGCAGTATTTT.

The chain carries TRBV5-1 and TRBJ2-2, with a possible D match to TRBD1 (7 bases). V was cut by 4 bases and J by 5 bases, with 18 bases left in between. The CDR3 length is 16 residues. CDR1 is SGHRS and CDR2 is YFSETQ in the germline V gene. The CDR3 protein is CASSPGSTGRTGELFF. The CDR3 DNA reads as TGCGCCAGCAGCCCTGGATCGACAGGGAGGACCGGGGAGCTGTTTTTT.

The J gene is TRBJ1-3, the V gene TRBV10-1, with a tentative D call TRBD1 (5 bases). CDR1 and CDR2 from the germline V gene are WNHNN and SYGVQD (reference sequence). The CDR3 totals 13 residues. The CDR3 protein is CGTRGHSGNTIYF. CDR3 DNA sequence: TGCGGGACACGAGGCCACTCTGGAAACACCATATATTTT.

This sequence joins TRBV6-1 and TRBJ2-2, with TRBD1 identical over 7 bases. The CDR3 is 15 amino acids. Per germline, CDR1 MNHNS and CDR2 SASEGT. V lost 2 bases to trimming and J lost 5 bases; unmatched junction nucleotides: 5. CDR3 in amino acids: CASSERRGRTGELFF. As DNA, the CDR3 is TGTGCCAGCAGTGAAAGAAGGGGGCGGACCGGGGAGCTGTTTTTT.

This clone was recorded once. This CDR3 is CASRPGTGDQPQHF. CDR3 sequence (DNA): TGTGCCAGTAGGCCCGGGACAGGGGATCAGCCCCAGCATTTT. The chain couples TRBV19 to TRBJ1-5, with 10 positions matching TRBD1. The germline V gene encodes CDR1 LNHDA and CDR2 SQIVND (reference sequence). Unmatched junction bases numbered 4, after V lost 6 bases and J lost 5 bases. This CDR3 is built from 14 residues.

The rearrangement joins TRBV7-3 to TRBJ1-2; D is ambiguous. This CDR3 spans 15 amino acids. In germline, CDR1 is SGHTA, CDR2 FQGTGA. Trimming took 3 bases from V and 1 from J, leaving 12 bases between them. The DNA for the CDR3 is TGTGCCAGCAGCTTGGGCCCAGACCTTAACTATGGCTACACCTTC. Its protein is CASSLGPDLNYGYTF.

The V call is TRBV2, the J call TRBJ2-7; D perhaps matches TRBD1 (6 bases). Trimming removed 7 bases from V and 2 bases from J, with 9 bases in between. In germline, CDR1 is SNHLY, CDR2 FYNNEI. This CDR3 is 12 amino acids long. CDR3 DNA: TGTGCCAGCAAACAGGGCCCCTACGAGCAGTACTTC. This translates into CASKQGPYEQYF.

The rearrangement joins TRBV6-5 to TRBJ1-2; tentatively, D is TRBD1 (6 bases). V was pared by 6 bases and J by 0 bases, with 14 bases between. CDR1 and CDR2 from the germline V gene are MNHEY and SVGAGI. The CDR3 is made up of 15 amino acids. CDR3 sequence: CASRTYRAPNYGYTF. CDR3 bases: TGTGCCAGCAGGACATACAGGGCGCCTAACTATGGCTACACCTTC.

V is TRBV19 and J is TRBJ2-3; 10 nucleotides match TRBD1. This CDR3 is built from 15 residues. V shed 5 bases and J 3 bases; nucleotides not matched to a gene: 5. Germline V gives CDR1 LNHDA, CDR2 SQIVND (reference sequence). The CDR3 here is CASSSDRGQTDTQYF. CDR3 DNA: TGTGCCAGTAGTTCAGACAGGGGGCAAACAGATACGCAGTATTTT.

The chain couples TRBV19 to TRBJ1-5; TRBD1 aligns across 7 bases. The germline V gene has CDR1 LNHDA and CDR2 SQIVND (reference sequence). Germline trimming cut 5 bases from V and 6 bases from J; bases unmatched to any gene: 7. This CDR3 has 14 amino acids. The CDR3: CASSRQGTSQPQHF. CDR3 in DNA: TGTGCCAGTAGTCGACAGGGTACTAGTCAGCCCCAGCATTTT.

The chain links TRBV9 to TRBJ2-1; TRBD1 matches at 10 bases. The CDR3 has 15 amino acids. V was pared by 2 bases and J by 6 bases, with 5 bases of the junction left unmatched. CDR1 and CDR2 (germline): SGDLS, YYNGEE. CDR3 amino acids: CASSVDRGPGNEQFF. CDR3 DNA sequence: TGTGCCAGCAGCGTCGACAGGGGGCCTGGCAATGAGCAGTTCTTC. Full variable domain (rest looked up from reference TRBV9 and TRBJ2-1): DSGVTQTPKHLITATGQRVTLRCSPRSGDLSVYWYQQSLDQGLQFLIQYYNGEERAKGNILERFSAQQFPDLHSELNLSSLELGDSALYFCASSVDRGPGNEQFFGPGTRLTVL.

The V gene is TRBV23-1, the J gene TRBJ1-4; TRBD1 might be the D (5 bases). TRBV23-1 is an ORF, and what it does is uncertain. V was shortened by 7 bases and J by 0 bases, with 9 bases between the two germline ends. The CDR3 totals 14 residues. CDR3 sequence (DNA): TGCGCCAGCACGACGGGGGCAACTAATGAAAAACTGTTTTTT. Translating gives CASTTGATNEKLFF.

The chain recombines TRBV10-2 with TRBJ2-2, with no clear D. This CDR3 is built from 14 residues. Trimming took 2 bases from V and 1 from J, leaving 5 bases between them. CDR1 WSHSY and CDR2 SAAADI come from the germline V gene. The CDR3 DNA is TGCGCCAGCAGTGAGGCACAGAACACCGGGGAGCTGTTTTTT. It codes for CASSEAQNTGELFF.

V usage is TRBV18 and J usage is TRBJ1-1; weak D call: TRBD1 (6 bases). The V end lost 6 bases, the J end lost 3 bases, and 11 bases lay between the germline ends. Germline CDR1 KGHSH, CDR2 LQKENI. The CDR3 totals 13 residues. CDR3 amino acids: CASSPQGHTEAFF. Here the CDR3 DNA reads TGTGCCAGCTCTCCTCAGGGGCACACTGAAGCTTTCTTT.

This clone occurred once. This chain links TRBV5-4 with TRBJ2-7; 9 nucleotides align to TRBD1. Germline CDR1 is SGHNT and CDR2 is YYREEE (reference sequence). The CDR3 is 13 amino acids. V lost 4 bases and J lost 4; bases outside the gene matches: 3. CDR3 sequence reads: CASSGTGSYEQYF. As DNA, the CDR3 is TGTGCCAGCAGCGGGACAGGGTCTTACGAGCAGTACTTC. Combining the CDR3 with reference TRBV5-4 and TRBJ2-7 gives the whole variable domain ETGVTQSPTHLIKTRGQQVTLRCSSQSGHNTVSWYQQALGQGPQFIFQYYREEENGRGNFPPRFSGLQFPNYSSELNVNALELDDSALYLCASSGTGSYEQYFGPGTRLTVT.

The chain recombines TRBV9 with TRBJ1-2; D gene uncertain. V lost 0 bases and J 3 bases, leaving 12 bases between the germline ends. The CDR3 consists of 15 residues. CDR1 is SGDLS and CDR2 is YYNGEE in the germline V gene. The CDR3 here is CASSVELSGDYGYTF. CDR3 DNA: TGTGCCAGCAGCGTAGAACTTTCCGGGGACTATGGCTACACCTTC.

The chain combines TRBV5-1 with TRBJ1-2, with D possibly TRBD1 on 6 matching bases. The CDR3 extends over 14 amino acids. CDR1 SGHRS and CDR2 YFSETQ come from the germline V gene. With 0 bases removed from V and 6 bases from J, the gap between germline ends came to 12 bases. CDR3 protein: CASSLGGPNDGYTF. CDR3 sequence (DNA): TGCGCCAGCAGCTTGGGGGGGCCAAATGATGGCTACACCTTC.

This clone has just one count. Other DNA sequences in this sample translate to the same CDR3. CDR3 in amino acids: CASSEAGEQYF. The CDR3, as DNA: TGTGCCAGCAGTGAGGCGGGGGAGCAGTACTTC. The chain combines TRBV2 with TRBJ2-7; D is possibly TRBD2 (6 bases). Trimming pared 3 bases from V and 7 bases from J, leaving 7 bases between. Germline V gene data show CDR1 as SNHLY and CDR2 as FYNNEI. This CDR3 is 11 amino acids long.

The gene calls are TRBV6-5 and TRBJ1-2, with D possibly matching TRBD1 (6 bases). The CDR3 length is 15 residues. Germline V gene data show CDR1 as MNHEY and CDR2 as SVGAGI. Deletions cut 8 bases from V and 2 bases from J, with 18 bases between. The CDR3 DNA reads as TGTGCCAGCGAAAGATCGACAGGCGAAAACTATGGCTACACCTTC. Amino acid sequence: CASERSTGENYGYTF.